This TCR beta chain was sequenced in a study of blood T cell repertoires in COVID-19. Study background: COVID-19 samples collected from the United States, Italy and Spain covered acute and convalescent phases.

In the original analysis: It was from reference gene primer amplification that nucleated cell counts were estimated. The repertoire was sequenced with immunoSEQ multiplex PCR; TCRdb's copy has only in-frame clones and lacks some. V and J calls and clone size are given by that table; D and trimming were obtained from the DNA. The sample lists about 280,000 clones; around 84% were seen once. Per the germline V gene, CDR1 is SQVTM and CDR2 is ANQGSEA. This CDR3 contains 14 residues. Germline trimming cut 6 bases from V and 3 bases from J; bases unmatched to any gene: 7. Participant age was about 18 to 89 years, and participants resided in about 25 US areas. During the 2 weeks before they entered the study, exposed participants had met someone with a PCR-confirmed or clinician-diagnosed COVID-19 case.

The chain joins TRBV29-1 to TRBJ1-5, with 8 bases matching TRBD1. Sample: PBMCs or T cells enriched from blood (not recorded which). This TCR was recovered from a man aged 35 to 55 who had been exposed to COVID-19. The CDR3 reads CSVATGGINQPQHF. CDR3 DNA sequence: TGCAGCGTCGCTACAGGGGGGATCAATCAGCCCCAGCATTTT.